This T cell receptor (beta chain) was captured by sequencing in a study of cytomegalovirus exposure and HLA in healthy donors. Both 60 Vbeta primers and 13 Jbeta primers went into the PCR. TCRdb keeps only in-frame clones here, not all; method: immunoSEQ multiplex PCR. The table includes some 130,000 clones, roughly 82% detected once. This clone was observed a single time. Its antigen is still unknown. The V end was cut by 2 bases, the J end by 1 base, with 10 bases between. The CDR3 consists of 14 residues. CDR1 GTSNPN and CDR2 SVGIG come from the germline V gene (reference sequence). Study-wide points: Most of the CMV-associated TCR beta chains (in a later analysis) appeared to be HLA-restricted. The analysis excluded some indistinguishable V segments, including TRBV6-2 and TRBV6-3. Listed as cytomegalovirus-associated were approximately 160 TCR beta chains. Most TCRs appeared rarely, but some public TCRs recurred in many donors.

Source material: PBMCs. The receptor was derived from a boy aged 5-17 years in good health and CMV-seronegative. This chain uses TRBV30 with TRBJ2-3, with a tentative D call TRBD2 (6 bases). The CDR3: CAWSTGARTDTQYF. In DNA form, the CDR3 reads TGTGCCTGGAGTACGGGAGCTCGCACAGATACGCAGTATTTT.